This T cell receptor (beta chain) derives from a study of blood T cells in healthy people across ages. A second PCR, run for roughly 7 to 12 cycles, used a sample-barcoded 5' primer plus a J-beta primer mix. Template switching added a 12-random-nucleotide identifier to every cDNA molecule. TCRdb reprocessed the 5' RACE reads with MiXCR, giving one entry per CDR3 protein. This sample has roughly 2 million distinct CDR3 sequences, with about 50% found just once. General study points: Diversity estimates drawn from one million T cells were deemed underestimates. Strong correlation was found linking TCR beta diversity to naive T cell percentage.

The CDR3 length is 12 residues. The germline V gene encodes CDR1 MNHEY and CDR2 SMNVEV (reference sequence). Turning to this clonotype: Its antigen is still unknown.

The clonotype originates from a woman in her 40s in good health. The material sequenced was blood. V is TRBV27 and J is TRBJ2-3, with 8 bases fitting TRBD2. The chain's CDR3 is CGSRGVTDTQYF. In DNA, the CDR3 is TGTGGCTCGCGGGGGGTAACAGATACGCAGTATTTT.